This TCR beta chain was identified in a study of blood T cell repertoires in COVID-19. Study at large: The analysed material was cDNA or gDNA that came from T cells, B-cell-depleted T cells, or PBMCs.

Germline loops: CDR1 SNHLY, CDR2 FYNNEI. The V gene lost 8 bases and the J gene lost 8 bases, with 12 bases spanning the gap. CDR3 length: 11 amino acids. Libraries were prepared by immunoSEQ multiplex PCR; TCRdb keeps only in-frame clonotypes and omits some of them. The sample yields roughly 250,000 clones, around nine tenths seen once. The sample consisted of PBMCs or T cells enriched from blood (not recorded which). The chain has TRBV2 and TRBJ1-1; tentative D call: TRBD1 (6 bases). The receptor was isolated from a woman aged 45 to 65 who had recovered from COVID-19. CDR3 sequence (DNA): TGTGCCAGCGATAGGACAGCAGAAGCTTTCTTT. Encoded protein: CASDRTAEAFF.